This T cell receptor (beta chain) was captured by sequencing in a study of T cells after yellow fever vaccination (dated by TCRdb to the late 2010s). Some background on the complete study: Libraries from fractions with low cell numbers were prepared with the SMART-Seq v4 Ultra Low Input RNA kit. Blood was drawn at multiple timepoints before and after primary and secondary immunization, with bulk PBMC replicates and cell subsets isolated. Two healthy male donors made up the cohort, one aged 18 to 29 years and the other aged 30 to 40 years. To follow T-cell clones before and after primary and booster YFV17D yellow fever vaccination, bulk TCR alpha and beta repertoires were sequenced over time.

The treatment or condition label here, explained by the study, means: live attenuated yellow fever vaccine strain. At every blood-draw timepoint, two biological replicates of bulk PBMCs were collected. PBMCs were isolated from peripheral blood using a standard Ficoll-Paque protocol. TriZol was used to extract RNA from bulk PBMCs, from CD4 and CD8 fractions, and from dextramer-positive and dextramer-negative fractions. CDR1 and CDR2 are drawn from the germline V gene: MNHEY, SVGEGT. The CDR3 runs 14 residues from the cysteine to the phenylalanine. Here the CDR3 DNA is all that survives: 42 bases in frame from base 1. V gives up 8 bases and J gives up 0 bases, and the segment between their germline ends measures 10 bases. Overall study results and their limits: FACS-sorted repertoires could contain abundant contaminating clonotypes from the bulk population, so computational filtering was required. The secondary T-cell response was found to be weaker but faster than the primary response, with a peak reached on day 5 rather than on day 15. After the booster, most of the clones that had expanded following primary vaccination were detected again (96% of CD4 and around 90% of CD8), which suggests that memory was broadly maintained. The study included only two donors, which limits how far the findings can be generalized. A small fraction of clonotypes appeared in both the CD4 and CD8 compartments, likely as a result of convergent recombination.

TCR cDNA was synthesized by 5'RACE template switching, through which a universal primer site and unique molecular identifiers were introduced. cDNA synthesis was primed from both the TCR alpha and TCR beta constant segments. Libraries were amplified in two PCR steps, with sample barcodes and sequencing adapters added in the second step. Sequencing of libraries was performed on Illumina HiSeq 2500 (2x100 bp) or NovaSeq (2x150 bp). The original methods were these. MIGEC was used to demultiplex reads and collapse the reads into UMI consensus sequences, and MiXCR was used for V(D)J alignment. Vaccine-responding clonotypes were identified with edgeR using replicate PBMC samples, with FDR below 0.01 and a log2 fold change above 5 up to day 15 being required. Bulk clonotypes were assigned CD4 or CD8 identity according to which sequenced CD4 or CD8 repertoire held them at higher abundance. In-frame beta chains were kept once TCRdb had trimmed the public reads at Q25 with fastp and called clones with MiXCR. Every entry covers one CDR3 protein and lists the most common genes and DNA from its rows. TCRdb's processing, not the authors' own work, is the source of the V and J calls. The sample table contains 500,000 to 700,000 distinct CDR3 sequences; only one count was recorded for 15% to 20% of them. In total, the top ten clones hold 14% of the sample.

This clonotype appeared a few times. There is no known antigen for this receptor. No base quality information exists; no much larger clone differs at one position. The chain is encoded by TRBV6-2 or TRBV6-3 joined to TRBJ2-2, and perhaps TRBD2 as D gene, on 6 matching bases. Sequencing was performed on PBMCs, taken 15 days after the yellow fever booster vaccination. The origin of this receptor is a man younger than 40 who received the YFV17D yellow fever vaccine. The DNA is as follows: TGTGCCAGCGGAGGGACGGCGAACACCGGGGAGCTGTTTTTT. It translates as CASGGTANTGELFF.